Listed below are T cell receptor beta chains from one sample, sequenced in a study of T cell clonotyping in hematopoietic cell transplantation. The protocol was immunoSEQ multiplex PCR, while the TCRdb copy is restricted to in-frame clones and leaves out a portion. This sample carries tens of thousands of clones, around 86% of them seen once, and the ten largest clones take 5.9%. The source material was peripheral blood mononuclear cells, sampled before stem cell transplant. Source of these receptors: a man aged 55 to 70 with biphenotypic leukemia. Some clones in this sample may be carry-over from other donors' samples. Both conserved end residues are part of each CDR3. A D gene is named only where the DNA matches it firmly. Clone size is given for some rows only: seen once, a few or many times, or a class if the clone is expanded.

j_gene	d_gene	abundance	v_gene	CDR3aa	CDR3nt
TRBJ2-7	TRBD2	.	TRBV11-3	CASSLGPREIYEQYF	TGTGCCAGCAGCTTAGGCCCGCGGGAGATCTACGAGCAGTACTTC
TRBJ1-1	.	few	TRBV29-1	CSGTGTALNTEAFF	TGCAGCGGAACAGGAACTGCCCTGAACACTGAAGCTTTCTTT
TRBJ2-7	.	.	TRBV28	CASREQRYEQYF	TGTGCCAGCAGGGAACAGCGTTACGAGCAGTACTTC
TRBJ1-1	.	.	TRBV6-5	CASHKIKDEDTEAFF	TGTGCCAGCCACAAGATAAAGGATGAGGACACTGAAGCTTTCTTT
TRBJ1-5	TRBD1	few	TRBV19	CATSRTGTDQPQHF	TGTGCTACAAGTCGGACAGGAACGGATCAGCCCCAGCATTTT
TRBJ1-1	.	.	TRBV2	CAVNRAMNTEAFF	TGTGCCGTAAACAGGGCTATGAACACTGAAGCTTTCTTT
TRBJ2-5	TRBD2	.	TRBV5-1	CASSFRLAGETQYF	TGCGCCAGCAGCTTTCGGCTAGCGGGAGAGACCCAGTACTTC
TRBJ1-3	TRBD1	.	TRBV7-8	CASSLVTGDGNTIYF	TGTGCCAGCAGCTTAGTGACAGGGGATGGAAACACCATATATTTT
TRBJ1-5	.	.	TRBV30	CAWSAGRNQPQHF	TGTGCCTGGAGTGCGGGACGAAATCAGCCCCAGCATTTT
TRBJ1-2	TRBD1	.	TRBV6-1	CASSPDRAETGYTF	TGTGCCAGCAGTCCCGACAGGGCCGAGACGGGCTACACCTTC
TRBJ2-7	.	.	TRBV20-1	CSAREEDEQYF	TGCAGTGCTAGAGAAGAGGACGAGCAGTACTTC
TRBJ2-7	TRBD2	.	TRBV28	CASSFTGWEGYEQYF	TGTGCCAGCAGTTTTACTGGTTGGGAGGGATACGAGCAGTACTTC
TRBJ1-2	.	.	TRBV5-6	CASSLQGPANYGYTF	TGTGCCAGCAGCTTACAGGGTCCCGCTAACTATGGCTACACCTTC
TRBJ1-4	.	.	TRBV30	CAWSVSQLNEKLFF	TGTGCCTGGAGTGTCTCGCAGCTTAATGAAAAACTGTTTTTT
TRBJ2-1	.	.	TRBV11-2	CASSLSFRSSYNEQFF	TGTGCCAGCAGCTTATCCTTCCGTAGCTCCTACAATGAGCAGTTCTTC
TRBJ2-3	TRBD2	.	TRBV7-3	CASSWGEGRTDTQYF	TGTGCCAGCAGCTGGGGGGAGGGCCGCACAGATACGCAGTATTTT
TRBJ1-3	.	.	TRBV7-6	CASSLAGEDTIYF	TGTGCCAGCAGCTTAGCTGGGGAAGACACCATATATTTT
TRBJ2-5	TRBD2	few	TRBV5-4	CASSSRTSGQETQYF	TGTGCCAGCAGTTCGAGGACTAGCGGCCAAGAGACCCAGTACTTC
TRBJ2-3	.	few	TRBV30	CAWSQIADTQYF	TGTGCCTGGAGTCAGATCGCAGATACGCAGTATTTT
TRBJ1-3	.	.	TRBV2	CASLSGNTIYF	TGTGCCAGCCTTTCTGGAAACACCATATATTTT
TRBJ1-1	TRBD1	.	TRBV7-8	CASSPRDRSTEAFF	TGTGCCAGCAGCCCCCGGGACAGGAGCACTGAAGCTTTCTTT
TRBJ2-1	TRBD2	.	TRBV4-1	CASSPHRGGSSYNEQFF	TGCGCCAGCAGCCCCCATCGGGGCGGGAGCTCCTACAATGAGCAGTTCTTC
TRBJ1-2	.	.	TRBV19	CATKDGDLTWDGYTF	TGTGCCACCAAGGATGGGGACTTGACATGGGATGGCTACACCTTC
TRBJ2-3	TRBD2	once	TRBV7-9	CASRRTSGSGTDTQYF	TGTGCCAGCAGACGGACTAGCGGGAGTGGCACAGATACGCAGTATTTT